Each of the 19 T cell receptor beta chains below was sequenced from the same sample in a study of beta chain features in type 1 diabetes. The isolated RNA, all of it, was reverse transcribed, so expressed TCRB transcripts were what got sequenced. This table comes from immunoSEQ multiplex PCR, and its TCRdb copy is limited to in-frame clones, with some not included. The sample consists of hundreds of thousands of clones, more than 12% of them appearing once. Their specific antigens are unknown. General study points: Moderate yet significant TCRB CDR3 shortening was seen in Type 1 diabetes patients in all four CD4+ subsets.

Input material: naive CD4+ T cells from blood. These receptors were collected from a young man with type 1 diabetes.

This chain joins TRBV2 and TRBJ2-1; 11 nucleotides line up with TRBD2. CDR1 is SNHLY and CDR2 is FYNNEI in the germline V gene. The CDR3 totals 16 residues. V lost 6 bases and J lost 3; bases outside the gene matches: 7. This chain's CDR3 is CASSVTSGALYNEQFF. CDR3 sequence (DNA): TGTGCCAGCAGCGTGACTAGCGGGGCACTCTACAATGAGCAGTTCTTC.

The gene calls are TRBV2 and TRBJ2-7, with 11 bases matching TRBD2. The germline gives CDR1 SNHLY, CDR2 FYNNEI. The CDR3 sequence is 13 residues long. Trimming at V came to 8 bases and at J to 6 bases, leaving 6 bases not matched to a gene. CDR3 DNA sequence: TGTGCCAGCCACGGACTAGCGGGCCTCGAGCAGTACTTC. This codes for CASHGLAGLEQYF.

The DNA for the CDR3 is TGTGCCAGCAGGGCTAGTGCGGGCTTCCCCGGGGAGCTGTTTTTT. It translates to CASRASAGFPGELFF. This chain joins TRBV27 and TRBJ2-2, with D perhaps matching TRBD2 (5 bases). The CDR3 totals 15 residues. The germline V gene has CDR1 MNHEY and CDR2 SMNVEV (reference sequence). Trimming shortened V by 6 bases and J by 6 bases, and 17 bases separated the two germline ends.

V and J are TRBV29-1 and TRBJ2-2; 7 nucleotides line up with TRBD2. V gave up 6 bases and J gave up 2 bases; unmatched junction bases: 6. CDR1 is SQVTM and CDR2 is ANQGSEA in the germline V gene. The CDR3 runs to 14 residues. The CDR3 nucleotides are TGCAGCGTCTTCAGCGGGACCAACACCGGGGAGCTGTTTTTT. As protein: CSVFSGTNTGELFF.

In its sample, this clone was seen a few times. CDR3 DNA: TGCGCCAGCAGCTTGGGGACAACCTGGGACGGCAATCAGCCCCAGCATTTT. This sequence encodes CASSLGTTWDGNQPQHF. The chain uses TRBV5-1 and TRBJ1-5; a possible D gene is TRBD1 (5 bases). Germline V gene sequence: CDR1 SGHRS, CDR2 YFSETQ. The V end lost 0 bases, the J end lost 2 bases, and 15 bases lay between the germline ends. The CDR3 has 17 residues.

This clone was detected a few times. The chain joins TRBV5-8 to TRBJ1-1; D not certain. Trimming removed 5 bases at V and 1 base at J, with 12 bases between. Germline-derived CDR1 and CDR2 are SGHTS and YDEGEE. This CDR3 contains 14 residues. DNA of the CDR3: TGTGCCAGCAGTTCGGGGAGTGGGAACACTGAAGCTTTCTTT. Translation: CASSSGSGNTEAFF.

This clone was seen more than once but under ten times. The chain carries TRBV30 and TRBJ1-2; D is ambiguous. Germline V gives CDR1 GTSNPN, CDR2 SVGIG (reference sequence). The CDR3 spans 13 residues. Trimming stripped 2 bases from V and 6 bases from J, with 13 bases between. Here the CDR3 reads CAWSTDLVDGYTF. The CDR3 coding sequence is TGTGCCTGGAGTACAGACCTAGTGGATGGCTACACCTTC.

The chain employs TRBV5-1 and TRBJ1-1; D is unclear. V lost 0 bases and J lost 1, with 13 bases in between. The CDR3 is 16 residues long. CDR1 SGHRS and CDR2 YFSETQ come from the germline V gene. The CDR3 spells CASSLEGPYSNTEAFF. CDR3 DNA sequence: TGCGCCAGCAGCTTGGAAGGACCCTATTCGAACACTGAAGCTTTCTTT. The variable domain in full, completed from reference TRBV5-1 and TRBJ1-1, reads KAGVTQTPRYLIKTRGQQVTLSCSPISGHRSVSWYQQTPGQGLQFLFEYFSETQRNKGNFPGRFSGRQFSNSRSEMNVSTLELGDSALYLCASSLEGPYSNTEAFFGQGTRLTVV.

A few counts support this clone. This chain uses TRBV7-9 with TRBJ1-1; no reliable D call. V lost 4 bases and J 0 bases, leaving 6 bases between the germline ends. Germline assignment: CDR1 SEHNR and CDR2 FQNEAQ (reference sequence). There are 13 residues in the CDR3. The CDR3: CASSSFMNTEAFF. Here the CDR3 DNA reads TGTGCCAGCAGCTCCTTCATGAACACTGAAGCTTTCTTT. The full variable domain, in which reference TRBV7-9 and TRBJ1-1 provide the parts outside the CDR3, is DTGVSQNPRHKITKRGQNVTFRCDPISEHNRLYWYRQTLGQGPEFLTYFQNEAQLEKSRLLSDRFSAERPKGSFSTLEIQRTEQGDSAMYLCASSSFMNTEAFFGQGTRLTVV.

The chain carries TRBV9 and TRBJ2-3; 11 bases agree with TRBD2. Germline values: CDR1 SGDLS, CDR2 YYNGEE. Trimming cost V 3 bases and J 1 base; bases outside gene matches: 10. CDR3 length equals 18 residues. The CDR3 loop reads CASSGLAGSRFRTDTQYF. As DNA, the CDR3 is TGTGCCAGCAGCGGACTAGCGGGGAGTCGGTTCCGCACAGATACGCAGTATTTT.

The chain has TRBV19 and TRBJ2-5, with TRBD2 matching over 10 bases. This CDR3 comprises 17 residues. Germline assignment: CDR1 LNHDA and CDR2 SQIVND (reference sequence). J lost 6 bases, V lost 3 bases, and 13 bases had no gene match. The chain's CDR3 is CASSISPEEREGKTQYF. The CDR3 nucleotides read TGTGCCAGTAGTATTTCTCCTGAGGAGCGGGAGGGAAAGACCCAGTACTTC.

This clone was counted a few times. The chain carries TRBV27 and TRBJ2-1, with no clear D. The CDR3 is made up of 13 amino acids. CDR1 MNHEY and CDR2 SMNVEV come from the germline V gene (reference sequence). V was pared by 4 bases and J by 3 bases, with 7 bases between. The CDR3: CASSSLYYNEQFF. In DNA form, the CDR3 reads TGTGCCAGCAGTTCGCTATACTACAATGAGCAGTTCTTC.

V is TRBV20-1 and J is TRBJ2-3; tentatively, D is TRBD1 or TRBD2 (5 bases each). Germline loops: CDR1 DFQATT, CDR2 SNEGSKA (reference sequence). The CDR3 is 11 residues long. V was trimmed by 6 bases and J by 6 bases, leaving 10 bases between them. The CDR3 region has the DNA TGCAGTGCCCTGGGACCCGATACGCAGTATTTT. Translating gives CSALGPDTQYF.

CDR3 sequence: CASIDPGQKFYNEQFF. CDR3 bases: TGTGCCAGCATCGACCCAGGGCAGAAGTTTTACAATGAGCAGTTCTTC. V is TRBV6-7 and J is TRBJ2-1; weak D call: TRBD1 (5 bases). TRBV6-7 is an ORF for which the function is uncertain. This CDR3 is built from 16 residues. V was clipped by 7 bases and J by 4 bases, with 20 bases between them.

The J gene is TRBJ1-1, the V gene TRBV7-2, with D perhaps TRBD1 (5 bases). Trimming took off 11 bases at V and 5 bases at J, with 21 bases between the two ends. This CDR3 has 14 residues. The germline CDR1 and CDR2 sequences are SGHTA and FQGNSA. CDR3 DNA sequence: TGTGCCTCCGCGGGGGTCGGGCGAGGGACTGAAGCTTTCTTT. Protein product: CASAGVGRGTEAFF. Based on the CDR3 plus reference TRBV7-2 and TRBJ1-1, the full variable domain is GAGVSQSPSNKVTEKGKDVELRCDPISGHTALYWYRQSLGQGLEFLIYFQGNSAPDKSGLPSDRFSAERTGGSVSTLTIQRTQQEDSAVYLCASAGVGRGTEAFFGQGTRLTVV.

This clone was observed a few times. The chain couples TRBV29-1 to TRBJ1-4, with D maybe TRBD1 (5 bases). CDR1 and CDR2 (germline): SQVTM, ANQGSEA. The V gene lost 4 bases and the J gene lost 8 bases, with 14 bases spanning the gap. CDR3 length: 13 amino acids. CDR3 in DNA: TGCAGCGTTGCATCCAGGGTGGAAGAAAAACTGTTTTTT. Amino acids: CSVASRVEEKLFF.

This clone has more than one count but fewer than ten. Within the sample, other DNA sequences also encode this same CDR3. This CDR3 is CASSVHTGELFF. The CDR3 coding sequence is TGTGCCAGCAGTGTACACACCGGGGAGCTGTTTTTT. The rearrangement joins TRBV6-1 to TRBJ2-2, with D unresolved. The CDR3 extends over 12 amino acids. The germline V gene encodes CDR1 MNHNS and CDR2 SASEGT. The V gene lost 4 bases and the J gene lost 3 bases, with 3 bases spanning the gap.

V gene TRBV5-1 combines with J gene TRBJ2-7, with D possibly being TRBD1 (6 bases). V was cut by 0 bases and J by 0 bases, with 13 bases left in between. From germline, CDR1 is SGHRS and CDR2 YFSETQ. This CDR3 contains 16 residues. CDR3 region: CASSLAHRASSYEQYF. The CDR3 DNA reads as TGCGCCAGCAGCTTGGCCCACAGGGCCAGCTCCTACGAGCAGTACTTC.

This CDR3 is CASSDSRGVGTDTQYF. The CDR3 nucleotides are TGTGCCAGCAGTGACTCCCGGGGAGTGGGCACAGATACGCAGTATTTT. The chain combines TRBV6-4 with TRBJ2-3; possible D gene TRBD2, 5 bases. The CDR3 extends over 16 amino acids. Germline values: CDR1 MRHNA, CDR2 SNTAGT. V gave up 0 bases and J gave up 1 base, with 11 bases separating them.